These T cell receptor beta chains were read from a single sample in a study of control samples from healthy donors and cancer patients. This table comes from immunoSEQ multiplex PCR, and its TCRdb copy is limited to in-frame clones, with some not included. The profile covers fewer than 200,000 clones, with about 86% appearing a single time and around 5% taken by the ten largest. Specimen: blood. The receptors were gathered from a woman younger than 45 in good health. CDR3s include the opening cysteine and the closing phenylalanine or tryptophan. The D gene is left open where the match is weak. The listing skips clone size in some rows; elsewhere it reads once, few, many or a size class.

d_gene	j_gene	v_gene	abundance	len	CDR3aa	CDR3nt
TRBD1	TRBJ1-3	TRBV5-5	NA	15	CASSQDRGSGNTIYF	TGTGCCAGCAGCCAGGACAGGGGATCTGGAAACACCATATATTTT
NA	TRBJ1-1	TRBV7-9	NA	13	CASSPEGNTEAFF	TGTGCCAGCAGCCCCGAAGGAAACACTGAAGCTTTCTTT
TRBD1	TRBJ1-2	TRBV3-1/TRBV3-2	NA	13	CASSQGDSHGYTF	TGTGCCAGCAGCCAGGGGGACAGCCACGGCTACACCTTC
NA	TRBJ1-1	TRBV7-2	NA	15	CASSLVGLMGTEAFF	TGTGCCAGCAGCTTAGTGGGGCTAATGGGCACTGAAGCTTTCTTT
NA	TRBJ1-2	TRBV6-4	NA	15	CASSAGHAGGGGYTF	TGTGCCAGCAGCGCTGGACACGCCGGCGGGGGTGGCTACACCTTC
TRBD1	TRBJ2-2	TRBV11-2	few	15	CASSWGQANTGELFF	TGTGCCAGCAGCTGGGGACAGGCGAACACCGGGGAGCTGTTTTTT
NA	TRBJ1-5	TRBV12-3/TRBV12-4	NA	12	CASSLGGAPQHF	TGTGCCAGCAGTTTAGGAGGGGCACCCCAGCATTTT
TRBD1	TRBJ1-2	TRBV28	NA	14	CASSKRTGAYGYTF	TGTGCCAGCAGTAAGCGGACAGGAGCCTATGGCTACACCTTC
NA	TRBJ1-1	TRBV5-1	NA	13	CASSLNWKTEAFF	TGCGCCAGCAGCTTGAACTGGAAGACTGAAGCTTTCTTT
NA	TRBJ1-2	TRBV5-4	few	16	CASSNNPQRANYGYTF	TGTGCCAGCAGCAACAATCCCCAGAGAGCTAACTATGGCTACACCTTC
NA	TRBJ2-7	TRBV15	NA	13	CATSRTQSYEQYF	TGTGCCACCAGCAGGACACAGTCCTACGAGCAGTACTTC
NA	TRBJ2-7	TRBV4-1	NA	14	CASSHIQGTYEQYF	TGCGCCAGCAGCCATATCCAAGGCACCTACGAGCAGTACTTC
NA	TRBJ1-2	TRBV5-1	few	15	CASSLDAATPGGYTF	TGCGCCAGCAGCTTGGACGCGGCTACCCCCGGAGGCTACACCTTC
TRBD1	TRBJ1-1	TRBV5-1	NA	15	CASSLGTGMNTEAFF	TGCGCCAGCAGCTTGGGGACAGGGATGAACACTGAAGCTTTCTTT
TRBD1	TRBJ2-7	TRBV2	NA	14	CASTLTRDRVGQYF	TGTGCCAGCACCCTTACCAGGGACAGGGTAGGGCAGTACTTC
NA	TRBJ2-7	TRBV20-1	few	11	CSGGISYEQYF	TGCAGTGGGGGGATCTCCTACGAGCAGTACTTC
TRBD2	TRBJ2-7	TRBV19	NA	16	CASSPTPTSSSYEQYF	TGTGCCAGTAGCCCAACTCCGACTAGCAGTTCCTACGAGCAGTACTTC
TRBD2	TRBJ2-1	TRBV19	NA	13	CASIASGRREQFF	TGTGCCAGTATTGCTAGCGGGAGAAGGGAGCAGTTCTTC
NA	TRBJ2-5	TRBV14	NA	14	CASSPRALQETQYF	TGTGCCAGCAGCCCGCGGGCCCTCCAAGAGACCCAGTACTTC
TRBD2	TRBJ2-2	TRBV9	NA	18	CASSVRTSGSGNTGELFF	TGTGCCAGCAGCGTACGGACTAGCGGGAGTGGGAACACCGGGGAGCTGTTTTTT
TRBD1	TRBJ2-5	TRBV6-5	NA	12	CASTRGLQTQYF	TGTGCCAGCACCAGGGGGCTGCAGACCCAGTACTTC
NA	TRBJ2-5	TRBV9	NA	15	CASSVSPDSEETQYF	TGTGCCAGCAGCGTATCCCCCGACAGCGAAGAGACCCAGTACTTC